This TCR beta chain came from a study of beta chain features in type 1 diabetes. The study's findings and limits: TCRB repertoires of naive, central memory and Treg cells appeared more similar among patients than among healthy donors. When Type 1 diabetes patients were examined, their TCRB CDR3s proved moderately but significantly shorter in all four CD4+ subsets. A pattern of fewer insertions and more deletions at VDJ junctions was seen in type 1 diabetes patients.

The study reverse transcribed the entire isolated RNA, so it sequenced expressed TCRB transcripts. TCRdb's table, derived via immunoSEQ multiplex PCR, lists solely in-frame clones and lacks some. This table has 400,000 or so clones, roughly 13% appearing once. Concerning this clone: The antigen remains undetermined.

In all sorted populations, purity surpassed 98%. The CDR3 runs to 14 residues. V lost 8 bases to trimming and J lost 3 bases; unmatched junction nucleotides: 8. Sequenced material: naive CD4+ T cells from blood. The clonotype originates from a woman in her late teens or twenties with type 1 diabetes. V usage is TRBV23-1 and J usage is TRBJ2-7; 9 nucleotides agree with TRBD1. TRBV23-1 is labeled an ORF, and its function is uncertain. The CDR3 sequence: CASSHRDRVYEQYF. In DNA, the CDR3 is TGCGCCAGCTCCCACCGGGACAGGGTCTACGAGCAGTACTTC.